This is a list of T cell receptor beta chains from one sample in a study of vaccination effects on CD4 cells after COVID-19. Measured with immunoSEQ multiplex PCR; TCRdb has only the in-frame clones, and not every one. The sample has more than 40,000 clones, about 80% seen once. The antigens these receptors bind are not known. Sequences were derived from CD4+ T cells from PBMCs cultured without peptide, sampled before COVID-19 vaccination. Receptor source: a human donor who had a prior SARS-CoV-2 infection. Each CDR3 is given with its conserved first and last residue. Fields, in order: J gene, clone size, V gene, D gene, CDR3 DNA, CDR3 protein. The D gene is left open where the match is weak. Only part of the rows carry a size: once, few, many, or a class if the clone is expanded.

>TRBJ1-6|-|TRBV15|-
TGTGCCACCAGCGAGTCTTACTATTCACCCCTCCACTTT
CATSESYYSPLHF
>TRBJ1-2|-|TRBV27|-
TGTGCCAGCAGTAACGGACGTCCGTATGGCTACACCTTC
CASSNGRPYGYTF
>TRBJ1-6|-|TRBV25-1|-
TGTGCCAGCAGAAAGAGGGCGGATAATTCACCCCTCCACTTT
CASRKRADNSPLHF
>TRBJ2-1|-|TRBV18|-
TGTGCCAGCTCACCATGGGCAGGGGGGATCGATGAGCAGTTCTTC
CASSPWAGGIDEQFF
>TRBJ2-2|-|TRBV29-1|TRBD2
TGCAGCGCCAAATGGCAGACTAGCGGGATCGGGGAGCTGTTTTTT
CSAKWQTSGIGELFF
>TRBJ2-1|once|TRBV18|-
TGTGCCAGCTCACCGGTCGGGAGCAATGAGCAGTTCTTC
CASSPVGSNEQFF
>TRBJ2-7|-|TRBV5-6|-
TGTGCCAGCAGCTTGGACTTACTCTCCTACGAGCAGTACTTC
CASSLDLLSYEQYF
>TRBJ2-1|-|TRBV30|TRBD2
TGTGCCTGGGACCCCCGGGGGGGCAGTGAGCAGTTCTTC
CAWDPRGGSEQFF
>TRBJ1-5|-|TRBV6-2/TRBV6-3|-
TGTGCCAGCAGTTACAGGGGATCAGGGCAGCCCCAGCATTTT
CASSYRGSGQPQHF
>TRBJ2-5|-|TRBV18|TRBD2
TGTGCCAGCTCACCAAGGACTAGCGGGGACCAAGAGACCCAGTACTTC
CASSPRTSGDQETQYF
>TRBJ2-7|-|TRBV7-8|TRBD2
TGTGCCAGCAGCTTATCCGCTAGCGGGAGGCGAAATCCCTACGAGCAGTACTTC
CASSLSASGRRNPYEQYF
>TRBJ2-7|-|TRBV7-6|TRBD1
TGTGCCAGCAGCTTAGGACAGGGGGGCTCCTACGAGCAGTACTTC
CASSLGQGGSYEQYF
>TRBJ1-1|few|TRBV12-3/TRBV12-4|-
TGTGCCAGCAGTGGACAGCAGAACACTGAAGCTTTCTTT
CASSGQQNTEAFF
>TRBJ2-3|-|TRBV3-1/TRBV3-2|-
TGTGCCAGCGGCCAGGGTTCAGATACGCAGTATTTT
CASGQGSDTQYF
>TRBJ2-7|-|TRBV6-5|-
TGTGCCAGCAGTTACGGCCAGGGACTCAACTACGAGCAGTACTTC
CASSYGQGLNYEQYF
>TRBJ2-1|-|TRBV3-1/TRBV3-2|TRBD2
TGTGCCAGCAGCCAAGATCGACTAGCGGTAAATTTAGTCTCCTACAATGAGCAGTTCTTC
CASSQDRLAVNLVSYNEQFF
>TRBJ2-5|-|TRBV5-1|-
TGCGCCAGCAGCTTGGGAGGGGGAAAAGAGACCCAGTACTTC
CASSLGGGKETQYF
>TRBJ2-3|-|TRBV6-4|-
TGTGCCAGCAGTCAGCTACCCGAGGGTCCAGATACGCAGTATTTT
CASSQLPEGPDTQYF
>TRBJ2-1|-|TRBV9|-
TGTGCCAGCAGCGTAGTTGGGTCGCGGACAGTTGGGGCCAATGAGCAGTTCTTC
CASSVVGSRTVGANEQFF
>TRBJ1-1|-|TRBV6-2/TRBV6-3|-
TGTGCCAGCAGTAATGGGGTTACTGAAGCTTTCTTT
CASSNGVTEAFF
>TRBJ2-1|few|TRBV18|-
TGTGCCAGCTCACCCCAGACAGAACTCGAGCAGTTCTTC
CASSPQTELEQFF
>TRBJ1-2|-|TRBV9|TRBD1
TGTGCCAGCAGCGCCGACAGGGCTCGCTATGGCTACACCTTC
CASSADRARYGYTF
>TRBJ1-1|few|TRBV12-3/TRBV12-4|-
TGTGCCAGGAGCGTGGGGGGGACCACTGAAGCTTTCTTT
CARSVGGTTEAFF
>TRBJ1-1|-|TRBV4-1|-
TGCGCCAGCAGCCAAGTTTCGGTCGGCTACACTGAAGCTTTCTTT
CASSQVSVGYTEAFF
>TRBJ1-1|-|TRBV3-1/TRBV3-2|-
TGTGCCAGCAGCCAAGAACGCGGAGATTGGACCCCTGGAGCTTTCTTT
CASSQERGDWTPGAFF
>TRBJ1-6|-|TRBV5-1|-
TGCGCCAGCAGCGTGACACCTCAAAGCTCCTATAATTCACCCCTCCACTTT
CASSVTPQSSYNSPLHF
>TRBJ2-3|-|TRBV7-8|TRBD2
TGTGCCAGCAGCCCAAGGGTAGCGGGGGGGACCACAGATACGCAGTATTTT
CASSPRVAGGTTDTQYF
>TRBJ2-3|-|TRBV28|TRBD2
TGTGCCAGCAGGCGGGGGACTAGCACAGATACGCAGTATTTT
CASRRGTSTDTQYF
>TRBJ2-7|-|TRBV7-2|-
TGTGCCAGCAGCTTAGCGGTGTCCAGGTCCCTCTACGAGCAGTACTTC
CASSLAVSRSLYEQYF
>TRBJ2-3|-|TRBV19|-
TGTGCCAGTACTCGGACGGGACTCCCAAACCCCGTCACAGATACGCAGTATTTT
CASTRTGLPNPVTDTQYF
>TRBJ2-5|-|TRBV19|TRBD2
TGTGCCAGTAGTATAGGTGGGGGCGCGGGAGGGGAGACCCAGTACTTC
CASSIGGGAGGETQYF
>TRBJ2-7|-|TRBV11-3|-
TGTGCCAGCAGCTTAGGCTACCGACAAAAGTACTTC
CASSLGYRQKYF
>TRBJ1-3|-|TRBV28|TRBD1
TGTGCCATAACCAGGGGGATCGGAAACACCATATATTTT
CAITRGIGNTIYF
>TRBJ1-2|-|TRBV18|-
TGTGCCAGCTCACGAAGACACGGCTACACCTTC
CASSRRHGYTF
>TRBJ2-7|-|TRBV7-2|TRBD2
TGTGCCAGCAGCTTAGGGACTAGCGGGATCGTAGGCTACGAGCAGTACTTC
CASSLGTSGIVGYEQYF
>TRBJ1-1|once|TRBV5-1|-
TGCGCCAGCAGCCCAGGGCTCTCTGGGGTCTCTGAAGCTTTCTTT
CASSPGLSGVSEAFF
>TRBJ1-2|-|TRBV12-3/TRBV12-4|-
TGTGCCAGCGGGTCCAATAAATCGAGCCGCTACACCTTC
CASGSNKSSRYTF
>TRBJ1-5|once|TRBV7-9|-
TGTGCCAGCAGCTCGAGGGGGAGTCAGCCCCAGCATTTT
CASSSRGSQPQHF
>TRBJ2-5|-|TRBV4-3|-
TGCGCCAGCAGCAAAAGCTCAAAGGGCCAAGAGACCCAGTACTTC
CASSKSSKGQETQYF
>TRBJ2-3|-|TRBV5-4|-
TGTGCCAGCAGCGTGGCGGGGTCCCGCACAGATACGCAGTATTTT
CASSVAGSRTDTQYF
>TRBJ2-2|-|TRBV9|TRBD2
TGTGCCAGCAGCGACAAGGGACTAGCGGGGAACACCGGGGAGCTGTTTTTT
CASSDKGLAGNTGELFF
>TRBJ2-1|few|TRBV19|-
TGTGCCAGTAGTAAGGTTGGTGGTACCTACAATGAGCAGTTCTTC
CASSKVGGTYNEQFF
>TRBJ1-6|-|TRBV6-5|TRBD1
TGTGCCAGCAGTTACTTAGACAGGGGGCTGACTTCACCCCTCCACTTT
CASSYLDRGLTSPLHF
>TRBJ2-3|-|TRBV10-3|-
TGTGCCATCGGGCCGGGGAGGGGGCGGGCAGATACGCAGTATTTT
CAIGPGRGRADTQYF
>TRBJ1-2|-|TRBV10-3|-
TGTGCCATCAGGGCTTTAGGACGGCTCAACTATGGCTACACCTTC
CAIRALGRLNYGYTF
>TRBJ1-5|-|TRBV23-1|-
TGCGCCAGCAGTCAATCGGGAGGTCTAGAAAATAGCAATCAGCCCCAGCATTTT
CASSQSGGLENSNQPQHF
>TRBJ2-7|-|TRBV6-5|TRBD2
TGTGCCAGCAGCTTAGCGGGGGGAGGGTCCTACGAGCAGTACTTC
CASSLAGGGSYEQYF
>TRBJ2-7|-|TRBV30|-
TGTGCCTGGAGACAGGTCTACGAGCAGTACTTC
CAWRQVYEQYF
>TRBJ2-3|-|TRBV5-1|TRBD2
TGCGCCAGCAGCTACACTTTCGGACTAGCGGGAGATACGCAGTATTTT
CASSYTFGLAGDTQYF
>TRBJ1-5|-|TRBV7-2|-
TGTGCCAGCAGCTTCCAGGGAGGAGAGCCCCAGCATTTT
CASSFQGGEPQHF